These 24 T cell receptor beta chains came from one sample sequenced in a study of OX40 agonist ivuxolimab in advanced cancers. The method was immunoSEQ multiplex PCR; TCRdb's version includes in-frame clones alone and lacks a portion of them. The sample records tens of thousands of clones, nearly 80% being singletons. This sample comprised CD4+ or CD8+ T cells sorted from blood, obtained in a trial of the OX40 agonist ivuxolimab. The receptor source for this set is an adult with an advanced solid tumor such as melanoma, head and neck, liver or kidney cancer.

There are a few counts of this clone. V usage is TRBV6-1 and J usage is TRBJ1-5; D gene unclear. CDR1 is MNHNS, CDR2 SASEGT, per germline. V was cut by 7 bases and J by 1 base, with 11 bases left in between. This CDR3 is 14 amino acids long. CDR3 region: CASTFSGSNQPQHF. The CDR3 bases are TGTGCCAGCACCTTTTCGGGAAGCAATCAGCCCCAGCATTTT.

This clone has a single count. V and J are TRBV6-5 and TRBJ1-5, with 7 positions matching TRBD1. The CDR3 contains 13 residues. Germline CDR1 reads MNHEY; CDR2 reads SVGAGI. V lost 5 bases to trimming and J lost 3 bases; unmatched junction nucleotides: 1. CDR3 coding DNA: TGTGCCAGCAGTGGGACAGTCAATCAGCCCCAGCATTTT. Amino acids: CASSGTVNQPQHF.

V gene TRBV4-3 combines with J gene TRBJ1-1; the D gene is possibly TRBD1 (5 bases). Trimming cost V 0 bases and J 3 bases, with 20 bases left between them. Germline V gene data show CDR1 as LGHNA and CDR2 as YSLEER. This CDR3 is built from 18 residues. The CDR3, as DNA: TGCGCCAGCAGCCAAGATTTGGTCCGGGGGTTGATCGACACTGAAGCTTTCTTT. Its protein is CASSQDLVRGLIDTEAFF.

The chain uses TRBV4-3 and TRBJ1-6; 10 nucleotides line up with TRBD1. Trimming took 0 bases from V and 10 from J; bases not matched to a gene: 9. This CDR3 contains 17 residues. From germline, CDR1 is LGHNA and CDR2 YSLEER. The CDR3 nucleotides read TGCGCCAGCAGCCAAGATGGGGAGACAGGGGGCAGGTCACCCCTCCACTTT. Its protein product is CASSQDGETGGRSPLHF.

The chain combines TRBV11-3 with TRBJ1-1; perhaps TRBD1 as D (5 bases). The CDR3 has 11 residues. Germline loops: CDR1 SGHNT, CDR2 YENEEA. The V end lost 4 bases, the J end lost 11 bases, and 11 bases lay between the germline ends. The CDR3 loop is CASSSWDRAFF. The CDR3 DNA is TGTGCCAGCAGCTCTTGGGACCGGGCTTTCTTT.

In DNA, the CDR3 is TGTGCCAGCAGTTTAGCCCAGGGGGCTCGATCACCCCTCCACTTT. This codes for CASSLAQGARSPLHF. V usage is TRBV27 and J usage is TRBJ1-6; 8 bases are shared with TRBD1. Trimming at V came to 2 bases and at J to 10 bases, leaving 7 bases not matched to a gene. CDR1 and CDR2 from the germline V gene are MNHEY and SMNVEV (reference sequence). The CDR3 totals 15 residues.

The chain combines TRBV4-1 with TRBJ1-4; D ambiguous. Germline V gene lookup returns CDR1 MGHRA and CDR2 YSYEKL. V was clipped by 5 bases and J by 8 bases, with 9 bases between them. The CDR3 consists of 12 residues. The CDR3 is CASSFAREKLFF. CDR3 bases: TGCGCCAGCAGCTTCGCCCGAGAAAAACTGTTTTTT.

DNA of the CDR3: TGCGCCAGCAGCTTGGTGGGACAGGGGGCCATGAACACTGAAGCTTTCTTT. Translation: CASSLVGQGAMNTEAFF. The V and J genes are TRBV5-1 and TRBJ1-1; 12 nucleotides match TRBD1. The CDR3 runs 17 residues. The V and J ends lost 0 bases and 0 bases, in that order; junction bases with no gene match: 3. Germline assignment: CDR1 SGHRS and CDR2 YFSETQ.

The rearrangement links TRBV4-3 to TRBJ1-3, with a weak D call TRBD1 (5 bases). Trimming left V 4 bases short and J 4 bases short, with 8 bases between. The CDR3 has 13 residues. Germline loops: CDR1 LGHNA, CDR2 YSLEER. CDR3: CASSRAGGNTIYF. In nucleotides, the CDR3 is TGCGCCAGCAGCCGGGCAGGGGGAAACACCATATATTTT.

The V and J genes are TRBV5-1 and TRBJ1-1; 8 nucleotides line up with TRBD1. CDR3 length: 14 residues. The germline gives CDR1 SGHRS, CDR2 YFSETQ. With V trimmed by 4 bases and J by 1 base, 3 bases remained unmatched. DNA of the CDR3: TGCGCCAGCAGCCGGGACAGGACGAACACTGAAGCTTTCTTT. The encoded protein is CASSRDRTNTEAFF.

V and J are TRBV2 and TRBJ1-2; D remains unclear. From germline, CDR1 is SNHLY and CDR2 FYNNEI. The CDR3 is made up of 12 amino acids. Trimming left V 6 bases short and J 8 bases short, with 13 bases between. The DNA for the CDR3 is TGTGCCAGCAGCCCTACCTCCGGCGGCTACACCTTC. Its translation is CASSPTSGGYTF.

The rearrangement joins TRBV19 to TRBJ1-1; D perhaps matches TRBD1 (6 bases). CDR1 and CDR2 (germline): LNHDA, SQIVND (reference sequence). The CDR3 loop spans 13 amino acids. Between the trimmed V and J ends, which lost 5 bases and 3 bases, there was a span of 10 bases. The CDR3 spells CASSGQIYTEAFF. In DNA form, the CDR3 reads TGTGCCAGTAGTGGACAGATTTACACTGAAGCTTTCTTT.

The chain couples TRBV7-2 to TRBJ1-2, with 9 positions matching TRBD1. Trimming cost V 4 bases and J 8 bases; bases outside gene matches: 8. CDR3 length: 14 amino acids. Germline V gene lookup returns CDR1 SGHTA and CDR2 FQGNSA. CDR3 in amino acids: CASSSDRGPGGYTF. For the CDR3, the DNA is TGTGCCAGCAGCTCGGACAGGGGACCTGGCGGCTACACCTTC.

J is TRBJ2-5 and V is TRBV7-2, with D perhaps given as TRBD1 or TRBD2 (5 bases each). Germline V lookup: CDR1 SGHTA, CDR2 FQGNSA. This CDR3 has 14 amino acids. Trimming cost V 5 bases and J 5 bases, with 15 bases left between them. The CDR3 here is CASSPRWGGETQYF. CDR3 sequence (DNA): TGTGCCAGCAGCCCTCGGTGGGGCGGGGAGACCCAGTACTTC. The variable domain in full, with the rest retrieved from reference TRBV7-2 and TRBJ2-5, is GAGVSQSPSNKVTEKGKDVELRCDPISGHTALYWYRQSLGQGLEFLIYFQGNSAPDKSGLPSDRFSAERTGGSVSTLTIQRTQQEDSAVYLCASSPRWGGETQYFGPGTRLLVL.

This chain links TRBV5-1 with TRBJ1-1; no reliable D call. The V and J ends lost 5 bases and 0 bases respectively, with 17 bases between them. The CDR3 is 16 amino acids. CDR1 SGHRS and CDR2 YFSETQ come from the germline V gene. The CDR3 protein is CASRTGFAGMNTEAFF. The CDR3 bases are TGCGCCAGCAGGACCGGTTTCGCGGGCATGAACACTGAAGCTTTCTTT.

This clone was seen a handful of times. The chain has TRBV28 and TRBJ1-5, with D perhaps TRBD1 (6 bases). Trimming removed 2 bases from V and 3 bases from J, with 8 bases in between. Germline assignment: CDR1 MDHEN and CDR2 SYDVKM. The CDR3 sequence is 14 residues long. The CDR3 region has the DNA TGTGCCAGCAGTTTAGGACAGTTCAATCAGCCCCAGCATTTT. It is translated as CASSLGQFNQPQHF.

V usage is TRBV12-5 and J usage is TRBJ1-1, with 8 bases that match TRBD1. V was pared by 4 bases and J by 2 bases, with 21 bases of the junction left unmatched. Germline V CDR1 and CDR2: LGHNT, FRNRAP. The CDR3 contains 20 residues. CDR3 amino acids: CASGSSGQGLLSWINTEAFF. The CDR3 DNA reads as TGTGCTAGTGGTTCCTCTGGACAGGGACTCTTATCCTGGATAAACACTGAAGCTTTCTTT.

This chain joins TRBV7-2 and TRBJ1-4; 10 nucleotides align to TRBD1. In germline, CDR1 is SGHTA, CDR2 FQGNSA. The CDR3 consists of 15 residues. Trimming cost V 3 bases and J 7 bases; bases outside gene matches: 5. The CDR3: CASSLTGGSGEKLFF. The CDR3 DNA follows: TGTGCCAGCAGCTTGACAGGGGGCTCGGGTGAAAAACTGTTTTTT.

The chain is built from TRBV19 and TRBJ2-2; the D is unclear. With 3 bases removed from V and 0 bases from J, the gap between germline ends came to 14 bases. Germline V gene data show CDR1 as LNHDA and CDR2 as SQIVND (reference sequence). This CDR3 region has 17 residues. In nucleotides, the CDR3 is TGTGCCAGTAGTATTAGCAGACGGTCGGCGAACACCGGGGAGCTGTTTTTT. This codes for CASSISRRSANTGELFF.

In this sample, this clone turned up a few times. V is TRBV7-2 and J is TRBJ2-1, with 7 bases that match TRBD2. This CDR3 contains 15 residues. V lost 4 bases to trimming and J lost 0 bases; unmatched junction nucleotides: 3. Germline V gene data show CDR1 as SGHTA and CDR2 as FQGNSA. The CDR3 nucleotides are TGTGCCAGCAGCTCCACTAGCGACTCCTACAATGAGCAGTTCTTC. The encoded protein is CASSSTSDSYNEQFF.

The chain couples TRBV29-1 to TRBJ2-5; D gene ambiguous. Germline V gene lookup returns CDR1 SQVTM and CDR2 ANQGSEA. This CDR3 region has 12 residues. V was cut by 6 bases and J by 5 bases, with 13 bases left in between. The CDR3 spells CSVEWGPETQYF. CDR3 bases: TGCAGCGTCGAATGGGGTCCTGAGACCCAGTACTTC. Drawing the rest from reference TRBV29-1 and TRBJ2-5, the complete variable domain is SAVISQKPSRDICQRGTSLTIQCQVDSQVTMMFWYRQQPGQSLTLIATANQGSEATYESGFVIDKFPISRPNLTFSTLTVSNMSPEDSSIYLCSVEWGPETQYFGPGTRLLVL.

This sequence joins TRBV5-6 and TRBJ2-3, with 12 bases aligning to TRBD2. Per the germline V gene, CDR1 is SGHDT and CDR2 is YYEEEE. The CDR3 has 17 amino acids. V lost 0 bases and J lost 2; bases outside the gene matches: 4. CDR3: CASSLGLAGAYTDTQYF. The CDR3 bases are TGTGCCAGCAGCTTGGGACTAGCGGGGGCCTACACAGATACGCAGTATTTT.

In the case of this clone: A much larger clone differs from this one at a single base, so this may be a read error. The chain links TRBV14 to TRBJ1-5; 12 bases fit TRBD1. Trimming removed 3 bases from V and 3 bases from J; junction bases left unmatched: 0. The CDR3 covers 15 residues. Per the germline V gene, CDR1 is SGHDN and CDR2 is FVKESK. CDR3 nucleotides: TGTGCCAGCAGCCAGGGACAGGGGGCCAATCAGCCCCAGCATTTT. Translated: CASSQGQGANQPQHF.

This clone was observed once. The chain recombines TRBV6-5 with TRBJ1-1; D is possibly TRBD1 (6 bases). Germline loops: CDR1 MNHEY, CDR2 SVGAGI. The CDR3 contains 14 residues. The V end was cut by 5 bases, the J end by 4 bases, with 14 bases between. The CDR3 here is CASSQTGWSTEAFF. The CDR3 DNA sequence: TGTGCCAGCAGTCAAACAGGGTGGAGCACTGAAGCTTTCTTT.